A single sample gave rise to the 20 T cell receptor beta chains below, sequenced in a study of T-cell memory formation after mild COVID-19. MiXCR was run by TCRdb on the 5' RACE reads, yielding one entry per CDR3 protein. The table has roughly 200,000 distinct CDR3 sequences, more than 8% seen once. The sequencing sample was made of PBMCs or a T cell subset sorted from them (not recorded which). These TCRs come from a man younger than 30 who had mild COVID-19 (a few samples of this study predate the infection). Cell type and time point are not known.

This clonotype was seen a few times. V and J are TRBV5-1 and TRBJ2-7; 8 bases are shared with TRBD1. The ends lost 7 bases at V and 1 base at J; junction bases unmatched: 7. The germline gives CDR1 SGHRS, CDR2 YFSETQ. The CDR3 contains 14 residues. CDR3 loop: CASAGQGPSYEQYF. The DNA of the CDR3 is TGCGCCAGCGCCGGACAGGGCCCTTCCTACGAGCAGTACTTC.

The chain uses TRBV12-3 or TRBV12-4 and TRBJ2-1; D gene ambiguous. The germline V and J ends were trimmed by 3 bases and 12 bases, with 12 bases remaining between them. The CDR3 totals 12 residues. This CDR3 is CASSLPLRGQFF. For the CDR3, the DNA is TGTGCCAGCAGTTTGCCCCTCCGTGGGCAGTTCTTC.

This clonotype was recorded at least ten times. The chain joins TRBV12-3 or TRBV12-4 to TRBJ1-5; TRBD1 aligns across 8 bases. V was pared by 4 bases and J by 4 bases, with 15 bases of the junction left unmatched. This CDR3 has 18 amino acids. The chain's CDR3 is CASSSRDPRTGTNQPQHF. In DNA, the CDR3 is TGTGCCAGCAGTTCTAGAGATCCCCGGACAGGGACGAATCAGCCCCAGCATTTT.

Only a few counts were recorded for this clonotype. V is TRBV5-1 and J is TRBJ2-5; D unresolved. This CDR3 contains 14 residues. Trimming took 3 bases from V and 2 from J, leaving 11 bases between them. Germline CDR1 SGHRS, CDR2 YFSETQ. The CDR3: CASSSDPTQETQYF. Here the CDR3 DNA reads TGCGCCAGCAGCTCGGACCCCACGCAAGAGACCCAGTACTTC.

Only a few counts were recorded for this clonotype. The chain combines TRBV6-2 or TRBV6-3 with TRBJ2-5; D gene uncertain. This CDR3 contains 13 residues. The V end lost 7 bases, the J end lost 0 bases, and 9 bases lay between the germline ends. The germline CDR1 and CDR2 sequences are MNHEY and SVGEGT. CDR3 sequence: CASTPTNQETQYF. DNA of the CDR3: TGTGCCAGCACCCCGACCAACCAAGAGACCCAGTACTTC.

The table lists this clonotype with a count of one. The chain is built from TRBV3-1 and TRBJ2-3; D possibly matches TRBD1 or TRBD2 (5 bases each). Germline-derived CDR1 and CDR2 are LGHDT and YNNKEL (reference sequence). Trimming pared 4 bases from V and 5 bases from J, leaving 16 bases between. The CDR3 sequence is 15 residues long. DNA for the CDR3: TGTGCCAGCAGCCCAGGGACCCGCAACGGAGATACGCAGTATTTT. Residues: CASSPGTRNGDTQYF.

In this sample, this clonotype turned up many times. The V gene is TRBV18, the J gene TRBJ1-5; possible D gene TRBD1, 5 bases. Trimming left V 4 bases short and J 2 bases short, with 12 bases between. CDR3 length equals 15 residues. Germline V gene lookup returns CDR1 KGHSH and CDR2 LQKENI. CDR3 residues: CASSLGTGGNQPQHF. In nucleotides, the CDR3 is TGTGCCAGCTCACTGGGGACGGGGGGCAATCAGCCCCAGCATTTT.

This clonotype was counted only a few times. The chain joins TRBV20-1 to TRBJ2-5, with a possible D match to TRBD2 (5 bases). Per the germline V gene, CDR1 is DFQATT and CDR2 is SNEGSKA (reference sequence). V lost 6 bases and J 5 bases, leaving 19 bases between the germline ends. The CDR3 is made up of 14 amino acids. The CDR3 loop reads CSAQGGYLWETQYF. The CDR3 nucleotides read TGCAGTGCCCAAGGAGGCTACCTCTGGGAGACCCAGTACTTC.

This clonotype was observed a handful of times. The chain carries TRBV27 and TRBJ2-3, with D perhaps matching TRBD2 (7 bases). Trimming removed 5 bases from V and 5 bases from J, with 14 bases in between. The CDR3 covers 14 residues. CDR1 is MNHEY, CDR2 SMNVEV, per germline (reference sequence). CDR3: CASSRRGLVDTQYF. In DNA, the CDR3 is TGTGCCAGCAGTCGGCGGGGGCTGGTAGATACGCAGTATTTT.

V gene TRBV7-9 combines with J gene TRBJ2-7; perhaps TRBD1 as D (5 bases). V was cut by 2 bases and J by 3 bases, with 8 bases left in between. This CDR3 comprises 13 residues. Germline V gene lookup returns CDR1 SEHNR and CDR2 FQNEAQ (reference sequence). The chain's CDR3 is CASSLIQDYEQYF. DNA for the CDR3: TGTGCCAGCAGCTTAATACAGGACTACGAGCAGTACTTC.

This clonotype has at least ten counts. The chain links TRBV5-1 to TRBJ2-5; TRBD2 matches at 8 bases. Germline trimming cut 0 bases from V and 4 bases from J; bases unmatched to any gene: 5. The CDR3 has 15 residues. In germline, CDR1 is SGHRS, CDR2 YFSETQ. This CDR3 is CASSLVPSGLETQYF. The CDR3 DNA is TGCGCCAGCAGCTTGGTACCTAGCGGGTTAGAGACCCAGTACTTC.

This clonotype was seen a few times. V is TRBV10-3 and J is TRBJ2-1; 10 nucleotides align to TRBD2. The CDR3 is 16 residues long. Losses at the gene ends were 6 bases for V and 2 bases for J; bases not matched to a gene: 7. In germline, CDR1 is ENHRY, CDR2 SYGVKD. The CDR3 DNA is TGTGCCATCAGGGCTAGCGGGGGTCAGACCTACAATGAGCAGTTCTTC. Translating gives CAIRASGGQTYNEQFF.

The V and J genes are TRBV20-1 and TRBJ2-7, with no clear D. The V end was cut by 3 bases, the J end by 0 bases, with 9 bases between. The germline gives CDR1 DFQATT, CDR2 SNEGSKA (reference sequence). The CDR3 has 13 residues. DNA of the CDR3: TGCAGTGCTAGCAGCAGGAGCTCCTACGAGCAGTACTTC. Amino acids: CSASSRSSYEQYF.

This clonotype was picked up many times. V is TRBV7-6 and J is TRBJ2-5, with D tentatively TRBD1 (5 bases). The V gene's germline CDR1 is SGHVS and CDR2 FNYEAQ. V was shortened by 4 bases and J by 2 bases, with 17 bases between the two germline ends. CDR3 size: 16 residues. CDR3 region: CASSSRIWGTQETQYF. The CDR3 DNA reads TGTGCCAGCAGCTCCCGGATCTGGGGCACACAAGAGACCCAGTACTTC.

CDR3 sequence: CASTLGRGTF. The CDR3 DNA reads as TGTGCCAGCACCTTAGGGAGGGGGACCTTC. The J gene is TRBJ1-2, the V gene TRBV12-3 or TRBV12-4; D is perhaps TRBD1 (6 bases). Trimming removed 7 bases at V and 14 bases at J, with 14 bases between. The CDR3 runs to 10 residues.

This clonotype was recorded many times. The chain employs TRBV6-6 and TRBJ1-1; D is undetermined. The CDR3 is 13 amino acids. Trimming left V 6 bases short and J 1 base short, with 9 bases between. Germline values: CDR1 MNHNY, CDR2 SVGAGI (reference sequence). In DNA form, the CDR3 reads TGTGCCAGCAGAGGTACAGAGAACACTGAAGCTTTCTTT. It encodes CASRGTENTEAFF.

The gene calls are TRBV5-6 and TRBJ2-7; D is unresolved. Trimming cost V 5 bases and J 5 bases, with 14 bases left between them. This CDR3 is built from 13 residues. Per germline, CDR1 SGHDT and CDR2 YYEEEE. The chain's CDR3 is CASRSSRIHEQYV. The CDR3 nucleotides read TGTGCCAGCAGATCCAGTCGCATTCACGAGCAGTACGTC.

This chain joins TRBV29-1 and TRBJ1-1, with no clear D. Trimming removed 7 bases at V and 5 bases at J, with 17 bases between. Germline V gene lookup returns CDR1 SQVTM and CDR2 ANQGSEA. The CDR3 has 13 amino acids. CDR3 nucleotide sequence: TGCAGCGCGGACCGATACCTGAGGACTGAAGCTTTCTTT. Translated: CSADRYLRTEAFF.

This clonotype was observed many times. The rearrangement uses TRBV5-1 and TRBJ2-1; either TRBD1 or TRBD2 may supply D (5 bases each). Per the germline V gene, CDR1 is SGHRS and CDR2 is YFSETQ. The CDR3 is 13 residues long. V shed 2 bases and J shed 6 bases, with 9 bases lying between them. The CDR3 protein is CASSFLGTNEQFF. The DNA of the CDR3 is TGCGCCAGCAGCTTTCTGGGGACCAATGAGCAGTTCTTC.

This clonotype was found many times. This chain connects TRBV11-2 to TRBJ2-7; either TRBD1 or TRBD2 may fit D (5 bases each). Trimming took off 1 base at V and 0 bases at J, with 7 bases between the two ends. Germline V lookup: CDR1 SGHAT, CDR2 FQNNGV. The CDR3 is 14 residues long. The CDR3 sequence is CASSLVRGSYEQYF. DNA of the CDR3: TGTGCCAGCAGCTTAGTGAGGGGCTCCTACGAGCAGTACTTC.